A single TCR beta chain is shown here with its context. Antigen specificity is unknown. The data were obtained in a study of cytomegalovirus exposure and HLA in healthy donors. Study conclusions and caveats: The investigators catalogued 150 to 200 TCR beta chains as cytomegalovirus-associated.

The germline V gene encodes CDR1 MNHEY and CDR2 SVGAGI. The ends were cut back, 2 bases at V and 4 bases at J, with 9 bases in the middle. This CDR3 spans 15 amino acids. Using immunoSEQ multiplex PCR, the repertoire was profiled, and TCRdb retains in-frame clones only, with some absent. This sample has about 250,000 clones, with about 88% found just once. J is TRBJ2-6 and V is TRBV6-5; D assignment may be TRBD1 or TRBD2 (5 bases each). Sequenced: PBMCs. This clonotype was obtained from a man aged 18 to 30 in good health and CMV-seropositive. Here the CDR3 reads CASSYGGYGANVLTF. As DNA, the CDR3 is TGTGCCAGCAGTTACGGGGGATACGGGGCCAACGTCCTGACTTTC.